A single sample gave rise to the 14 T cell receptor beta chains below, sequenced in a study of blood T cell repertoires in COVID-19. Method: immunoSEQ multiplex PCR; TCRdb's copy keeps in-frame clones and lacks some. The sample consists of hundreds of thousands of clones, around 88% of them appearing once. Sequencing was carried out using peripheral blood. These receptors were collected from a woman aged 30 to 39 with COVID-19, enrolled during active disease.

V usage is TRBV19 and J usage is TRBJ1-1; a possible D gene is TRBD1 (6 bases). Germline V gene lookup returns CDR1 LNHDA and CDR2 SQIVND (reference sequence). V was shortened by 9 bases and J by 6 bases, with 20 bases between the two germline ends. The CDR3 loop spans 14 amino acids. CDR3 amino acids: CASRDTGMTSEAFF. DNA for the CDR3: TGTGCCAGCAGAGACACAGGGATGACTTCTGAAGCTTTCTTT.

The CDR3 region is CASNRDRSTEAFF. CDR3 sequence (DNA): TGTGCCAGCAACCGGGACAGGTCCACTGAAGCTTTCTTT. The rearrangement uses TRBV28 and TRBJ1-1, with 8 bases identical to TRBD1. The ends lost 7 bases at V and 4 bases at J; junction bases unmatched: 5. Germline V gives CDR1 MDHEN, CDR2 SYDVKM. The CDR3 runs 13 residues.

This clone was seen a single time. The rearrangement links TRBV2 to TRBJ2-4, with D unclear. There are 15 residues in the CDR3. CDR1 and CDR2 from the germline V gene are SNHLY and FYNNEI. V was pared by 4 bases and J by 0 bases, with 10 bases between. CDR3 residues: CASSVSRLAKNIQYF. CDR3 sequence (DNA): TGTGCCAGCAGTGTGTCGCGCTTAGCCAAAAACATTCAGTACTTC.

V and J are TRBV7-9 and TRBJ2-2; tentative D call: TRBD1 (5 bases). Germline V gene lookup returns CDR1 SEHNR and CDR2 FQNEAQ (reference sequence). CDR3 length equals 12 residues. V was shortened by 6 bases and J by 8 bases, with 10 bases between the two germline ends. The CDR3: CASSPQGGELFF. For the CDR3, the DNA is TGTGCCAGCAGTCCCCAGGGTGGGGAGCTGTTTTTT. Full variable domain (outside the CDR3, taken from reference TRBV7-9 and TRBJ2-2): DTGVSQNPRHKITKRGQNVTFRCDPISEHNRLYWYRQTLGQGPEFLTYFQNEAQLEKSRLLSDRFSAERPKGSFSTLEIQRTEQGDSAMYLCASSPQGGELFFGEGSRLTVL.

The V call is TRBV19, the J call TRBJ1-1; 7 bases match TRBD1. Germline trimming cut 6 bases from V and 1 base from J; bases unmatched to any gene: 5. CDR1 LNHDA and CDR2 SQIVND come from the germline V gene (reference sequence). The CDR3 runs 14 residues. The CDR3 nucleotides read TGTGCCAGTAGGAGAGACAGGGCGAACACTGAAGCTTTCTTT. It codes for CASRRDRANTEAFF.

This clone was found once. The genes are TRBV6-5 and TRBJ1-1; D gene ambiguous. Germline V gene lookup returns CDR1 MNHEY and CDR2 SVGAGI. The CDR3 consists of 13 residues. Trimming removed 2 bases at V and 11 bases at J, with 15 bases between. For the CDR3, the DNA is TGTGCCAGCAGTTACGATGCGGCGGAGGCGGCTTTCTTT. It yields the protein CASSYDAAEAAFF.

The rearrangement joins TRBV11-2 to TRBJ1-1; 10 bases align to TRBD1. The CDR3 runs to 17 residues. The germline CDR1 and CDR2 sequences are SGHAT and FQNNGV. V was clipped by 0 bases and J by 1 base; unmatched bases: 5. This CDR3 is CASSLDPRTGGNTEAFF. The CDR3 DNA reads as TGTGCCAGCAGCTTAGACCCCCGGACAGGGGGGAACACTGAAGCTTTCTTT.

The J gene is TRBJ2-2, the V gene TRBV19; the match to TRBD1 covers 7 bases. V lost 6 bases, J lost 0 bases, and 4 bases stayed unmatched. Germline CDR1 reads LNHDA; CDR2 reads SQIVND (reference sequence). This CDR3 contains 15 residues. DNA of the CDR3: TGTGCCAGTAGAAGAGGGACAGCGAACACCGGGGAGCTGTTTTTT. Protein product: CASRRGTANTGELFF. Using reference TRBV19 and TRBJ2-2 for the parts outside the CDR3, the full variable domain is DGGITQSPKYLFRKEGQNVTLSCEQNLNHDAMYWYRQDPGQGLRLIYYSQIVNDFQKGDIAEGYSVSREKKESFPLTVTSAQKNPTAFYLCASRRGTANTGELFFGEGSRLTVL.

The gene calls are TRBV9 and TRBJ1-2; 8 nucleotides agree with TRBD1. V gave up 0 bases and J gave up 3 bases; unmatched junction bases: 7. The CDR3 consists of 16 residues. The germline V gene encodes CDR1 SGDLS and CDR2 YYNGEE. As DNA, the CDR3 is TGTGCCAGCAGCGTAGACTGGGGACAGGACTACTATGGCTACACCTTC. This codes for CASSVDWGQDYYGYTF. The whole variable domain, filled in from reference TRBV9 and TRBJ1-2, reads DSGVTQTPKHLITATGQRVTLRCSPRSGDLSVYWYQQSLDQGLQFLIQYYNGEERAKGNILERFSAQQFPDLHSELNLSSLELGDSALYFCASSVDWGQDYYGYTFGSGTRLTVV.

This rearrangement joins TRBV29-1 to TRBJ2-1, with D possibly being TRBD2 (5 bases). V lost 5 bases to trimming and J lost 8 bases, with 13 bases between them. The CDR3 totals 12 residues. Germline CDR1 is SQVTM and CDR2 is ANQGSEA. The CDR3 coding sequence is TGCAGCGTTCGGCCCCCCGGGGATGAGCAGTTCTTC. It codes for CSVRPPGDEQFF.

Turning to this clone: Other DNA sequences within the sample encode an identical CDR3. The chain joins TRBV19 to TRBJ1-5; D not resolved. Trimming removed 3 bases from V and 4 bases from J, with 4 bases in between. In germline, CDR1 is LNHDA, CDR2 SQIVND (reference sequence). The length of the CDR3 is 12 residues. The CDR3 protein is CASSIGNQPQHF. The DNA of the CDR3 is TGTGCCAGTAGTATCGGGAATCAGCCCCAGCATTTT.

CDR3 amino acids: CASSVSGDRAHEQYF. CDR3 bases: TGTGCCAGCAGTGTCTCGGGGGACAGGGCCCACGAGCAGTACTTC. The genes are TRBV25-1 and TRBJ2-7, with 9 bases lining up with TRBD1. CDR3 size: 15 residues. V lost 4 bases and J lost 5; bases outside the gene matches: 9. CDR1 is MGHDK and CDR2 is SYGVNS in the germline V gene.

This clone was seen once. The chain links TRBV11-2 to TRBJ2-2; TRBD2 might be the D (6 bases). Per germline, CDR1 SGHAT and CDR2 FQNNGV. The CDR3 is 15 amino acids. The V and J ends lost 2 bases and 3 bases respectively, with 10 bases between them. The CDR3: CASSLRGADTGELFF. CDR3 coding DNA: TGTGCCAGCAGCTTACGCGGGGCGGACACCGGGGAGCTGTTTTTT.

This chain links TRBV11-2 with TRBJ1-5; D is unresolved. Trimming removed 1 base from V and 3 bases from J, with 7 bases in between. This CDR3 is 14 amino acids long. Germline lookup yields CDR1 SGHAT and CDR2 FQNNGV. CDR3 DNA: TGTGCCAGCAGCTTAGGGACTTCCAATCAGCCCCAGCATTTT. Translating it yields CASSLGTSNQPQHF.